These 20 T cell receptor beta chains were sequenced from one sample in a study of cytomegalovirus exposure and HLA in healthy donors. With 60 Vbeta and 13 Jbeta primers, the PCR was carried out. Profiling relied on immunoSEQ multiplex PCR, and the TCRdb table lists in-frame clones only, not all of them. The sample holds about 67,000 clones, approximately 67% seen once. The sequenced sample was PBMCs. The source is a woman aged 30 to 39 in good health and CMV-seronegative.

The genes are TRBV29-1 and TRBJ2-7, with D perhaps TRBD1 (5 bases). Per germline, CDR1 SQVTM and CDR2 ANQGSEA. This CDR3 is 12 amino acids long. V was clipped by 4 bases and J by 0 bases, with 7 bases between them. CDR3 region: CSVVGVSYEQYF. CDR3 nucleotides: TGCAGCGTTGTAGGGGTCTCCTACGAGCAGTACTTC.

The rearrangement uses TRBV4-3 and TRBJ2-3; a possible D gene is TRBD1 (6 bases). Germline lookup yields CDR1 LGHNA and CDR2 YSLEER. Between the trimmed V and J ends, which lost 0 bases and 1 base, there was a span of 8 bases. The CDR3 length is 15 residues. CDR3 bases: TGCGCCAGCAGCCAAGAACAGGGTGGCACAGATACGCAGTATTTT. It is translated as CASSQEQGGTDTQYF.

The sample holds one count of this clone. The CDR3 spells CASSLGVTDTQYF. As DNA, the CDR3 is TGTGCCAGCAGCCTCGGGGTCACAGATACGCAGTATTTT. The chain joins TRBV9 to TRBJ2-3; a possible D gene is TRBD2 (5 bases). CDR3 length: 13 amino acids. Trimming shortened V by 4 bases and J by 2 bases, and 8 bases separated the two germline ends. Germline CDR1 reads SGDLS; CDR2 reads YYNGEE.

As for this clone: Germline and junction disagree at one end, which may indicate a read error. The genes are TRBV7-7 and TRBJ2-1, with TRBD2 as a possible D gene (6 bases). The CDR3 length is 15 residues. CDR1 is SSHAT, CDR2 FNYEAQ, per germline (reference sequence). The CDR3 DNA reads TGTGCTAGCAGCTTAAGTACCCAGGAGGGGAATGAGCAGTTCTTC. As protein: CASSLSTQEGNEQFF.

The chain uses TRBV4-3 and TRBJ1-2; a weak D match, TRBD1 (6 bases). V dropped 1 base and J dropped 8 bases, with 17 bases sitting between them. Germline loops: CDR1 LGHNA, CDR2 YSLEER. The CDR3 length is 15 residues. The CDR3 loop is CASSQVLGGRGGYTF. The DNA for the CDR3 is TGCGCCAGCAGCCAAGTTCTGGGGGGGCGAGGAGGCTACACCTTC.

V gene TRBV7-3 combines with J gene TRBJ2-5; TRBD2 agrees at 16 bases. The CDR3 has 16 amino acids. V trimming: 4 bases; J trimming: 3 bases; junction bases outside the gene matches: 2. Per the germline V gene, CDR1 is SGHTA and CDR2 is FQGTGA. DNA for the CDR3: TGTGCCAGCAGCTCCGGGACTAGCGGGGGGGAAGAGACCCAGTACTTC. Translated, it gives CASSSGTSGGEETQYF.

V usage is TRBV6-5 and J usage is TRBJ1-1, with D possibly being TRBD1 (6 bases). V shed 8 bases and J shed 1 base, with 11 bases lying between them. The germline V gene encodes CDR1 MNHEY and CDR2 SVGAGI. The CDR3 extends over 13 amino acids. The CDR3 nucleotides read TGTGCCAGCTCCCTCAGGGGGAACACTGAAGCTTTCTTT. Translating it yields CASSLRGNTEAFF.

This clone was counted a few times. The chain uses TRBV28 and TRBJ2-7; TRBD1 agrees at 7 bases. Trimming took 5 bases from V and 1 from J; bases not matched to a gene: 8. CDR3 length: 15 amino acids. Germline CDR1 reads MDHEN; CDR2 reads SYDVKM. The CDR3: CASSPTRQGSYEQYF. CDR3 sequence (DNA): TGTGCCAGCAGTCCCACTCGACAGGGTTCCTACGAGCAGTACTTC.

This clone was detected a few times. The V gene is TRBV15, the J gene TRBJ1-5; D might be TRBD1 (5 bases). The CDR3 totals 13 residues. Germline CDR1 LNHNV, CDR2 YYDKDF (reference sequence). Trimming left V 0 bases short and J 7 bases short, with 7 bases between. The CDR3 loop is CATSRDPGQPQHF. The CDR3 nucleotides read TGTGCCACCAGCAGAGATCCAGGGCAGCCCCAGCATTTT.

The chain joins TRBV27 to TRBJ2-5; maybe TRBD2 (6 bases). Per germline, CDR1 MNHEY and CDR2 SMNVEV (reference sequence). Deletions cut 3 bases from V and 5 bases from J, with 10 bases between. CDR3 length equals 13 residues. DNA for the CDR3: TGTGCCAGCAGTTTCAGGGCGGGGGAGACCCAGTACTTC. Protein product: CASSFRAGETQYF.

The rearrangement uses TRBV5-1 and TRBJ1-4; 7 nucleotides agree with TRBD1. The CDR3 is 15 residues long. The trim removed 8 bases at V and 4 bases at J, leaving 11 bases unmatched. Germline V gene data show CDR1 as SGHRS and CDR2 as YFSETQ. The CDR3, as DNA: TGCGCCAGTCGACTGGGGCCAGGGGGTAATGAAAAACTGTTTTTT. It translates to CASRLGPGGNEKLFF.

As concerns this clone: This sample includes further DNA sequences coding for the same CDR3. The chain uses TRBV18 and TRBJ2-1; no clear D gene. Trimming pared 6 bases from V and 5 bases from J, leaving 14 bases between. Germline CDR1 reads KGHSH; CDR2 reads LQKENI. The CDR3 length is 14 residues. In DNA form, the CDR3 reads TGTGCCAGCTCCCCCCCGAGCCGTAACAATGAGCAGTTCTTC. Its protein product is CASSPPSRNNEQFF.

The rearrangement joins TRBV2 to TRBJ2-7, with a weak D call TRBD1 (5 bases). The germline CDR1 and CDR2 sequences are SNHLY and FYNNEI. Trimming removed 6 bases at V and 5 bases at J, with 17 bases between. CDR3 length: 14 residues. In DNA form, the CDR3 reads TGTGCCAGCAGCCCTGACTGGGGCCCCAACGAGCAGTACTTC. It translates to CASSPDWGPNEQYF.

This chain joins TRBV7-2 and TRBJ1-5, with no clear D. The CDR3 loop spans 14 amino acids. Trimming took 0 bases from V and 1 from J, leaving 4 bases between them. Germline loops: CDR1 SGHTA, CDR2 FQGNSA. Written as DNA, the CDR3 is TGTGCCAGCAGCTTAGCGGGCAGCAATCAGCCCCAGCATTTT. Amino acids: CASSLAGSNQPQHF.

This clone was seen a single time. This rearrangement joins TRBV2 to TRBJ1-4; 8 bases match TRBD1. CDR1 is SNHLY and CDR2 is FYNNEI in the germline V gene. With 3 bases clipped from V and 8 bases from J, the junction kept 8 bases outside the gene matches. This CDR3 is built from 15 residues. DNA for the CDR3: TGTGCCAGCAGTGACTCACAGGGGGAGGGAGAAAAACTGTTTTTT. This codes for CASSDSQGEGEKLFF.

CDR3 in amino acids: CASSVGTIRTGELFF. The CDR3 nucleotides read TGTGCCAGCAGTGTCGGGACAATACGGACCGGGGAGCTGTTTTTT. The chain couples TRBV2 to TRBJ2-2; a weak D match, TRBD1 (6 bases). The germline V and J ends were trimmed by 4 bases and 5 bases, with 14 bases remaining between them. The CDR3 length is 15 residues. Germline assignment: CDR1 SNHLY and CDR2 FYNNEI.

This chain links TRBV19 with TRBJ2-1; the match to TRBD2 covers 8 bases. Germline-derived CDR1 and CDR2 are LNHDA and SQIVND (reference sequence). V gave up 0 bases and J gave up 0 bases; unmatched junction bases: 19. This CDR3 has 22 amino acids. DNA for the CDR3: TGTGCCAGTAGTATAGATCAGGGCTGGGCGGGGGGCAGAAGGAGCTCCTACAATGAGCAGTTCTTC. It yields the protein CASSIDQGWAGGRRSSYNEQFF.

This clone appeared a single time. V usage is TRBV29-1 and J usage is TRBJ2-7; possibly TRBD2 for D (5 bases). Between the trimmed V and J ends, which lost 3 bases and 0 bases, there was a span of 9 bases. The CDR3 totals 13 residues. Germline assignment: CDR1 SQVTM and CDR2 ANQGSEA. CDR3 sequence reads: CSVEDGGSYEQYF. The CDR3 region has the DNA TGCAGCGTTGAGGACGGAGGCTCCTACGAGCAGTACTTC.

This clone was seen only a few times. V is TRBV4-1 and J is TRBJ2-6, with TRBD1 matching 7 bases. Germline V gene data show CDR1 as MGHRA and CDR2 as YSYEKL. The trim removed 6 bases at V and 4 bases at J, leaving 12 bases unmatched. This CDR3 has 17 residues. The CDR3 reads CASRNTGVSSGANVLTF. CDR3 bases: TGCGCCAGCAGGAACACAGGGGTTTCATCGGGGGCCAACGTCCTGACTTTC.

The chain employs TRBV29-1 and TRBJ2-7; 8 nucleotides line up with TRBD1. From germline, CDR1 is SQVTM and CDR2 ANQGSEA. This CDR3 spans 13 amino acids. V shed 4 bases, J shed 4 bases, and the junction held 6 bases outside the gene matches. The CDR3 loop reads CSVVGQGLYEQYF. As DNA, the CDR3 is TGCAGCGTTGTTGGACAGGGCCTTTACGAGCAGTACTTC.